This T cell receptor (beta chain) was identified during a study of T cell responses to AZD1222 COVID-19 vaccine. Study-level points and caveats: Unmutated variant regions reportedly attract nearly half of all spike-specific TCRs. Clonal diversity was possibly underestimated, and white British individuals and females predominated among donors.

Note on this clone: Antigen: not known.

The germline CDR1 and CDR2 sequences are KGHSH and LQKENI. The CDR3 sequence is 12 residues long. V lost 2 bases, J lost 4 bases, and 4 bases lay in between. Libraries were prepared by immunoSEQ multiplex PCR; TCRdb keeps only in-frame clonotypes and omits some of them. Among about 68,000 clones listed, about four fifths were seen once. The starting material was peripheral blood, obtained on day 0 of AZD1222 vaccination. The rearrangement links TRBV18 to TRBJ2-3; D is unresolved. The sequence came from an adult in good health. Written as DNA, the CDR3 is TGTGCCAGCTCACCAGCGGCAGATACGCAGTATTTT. Its translation: CASSPAADTQYF.